Each of the 26 T cell receptor beta chains below was sequenced from the same sample in a study of early T cells in non-severe SARS-CoV-2 infection. TCRdb independently ran MiXCR on the 5' RACE reads; one entry per CDR3 protein. The table lists about 100,000 distinct CDR3 sequences, approximately 14% of them singletons, with 6% to 7.5% in the top ten. Specimen: whole blood. The receptors stem from an adult who was a healthcare worker with PCR-confirmed SARS-CoV-2 infection or an uninfected control (not recorded which).

The table lists this clonotype with many counts. The CDR3 region is CASSFSGYNYNEQFF. DNA of the CDR3: TGTGCCAGCAGCTTTTCCGGATACAACTACAATGAGCAGTTCTTC. The rearrangement uses TRBV7-2 and TRBJ2-1; D is undetermined. CDR1 SGHTA and CDR2 FQGNSA come from the germline V gene. The CDR3 loop spans 15 amino acids. The V end was cut by 3 bases, the J end by 3 bases, with 12 bases between.

This clonotype was recorded a few times. This chain uses TRBV11-2 with TRBJ2-3; a weak D match, TRBD2 (6 bases). CDR3 length: 14 amino acids. V gave up 4 bases and J gave up 0 bases, with 8 bases separating them. Germline V gives CDR1 SGHAT, CDR2 FQNNGV. CDR3 nucleotide sequence: TGTGCCAGCAGCTCGGGGGTTAGCACAGATACGCAGTATTTT. It translates to CASSSGVSTDTQYF. The variable domain in full, with the rest retrieved from reference TRBV11-2 and TRBJ2-3, is EAGVAQSPRYKIIEKRQSVAFWCNPISGHATLYWYQQILGQGPKLLIQFQNNGVVDDSQLPKDRFSAERLKGVDSTLKIQPAKLEDSAVYLCASSSGVSTDTQYFGPGTRLTVL.

The chain combines TRBV7-2 with TRBJ1-2, with 7 bases that match TRBD1. Trimming removed 3 bases from V and 2 bases from J; junction bases left unmatched: 3. Germline V lookup: CDR1 SGHTA, CDR2 FQGNSA. CDR3 length: 14 amino acids. The CDR3 nucleotides read TGTGCCAGCAGCTTCCAGGGACAGAACTATGGCTACACCTTC. It translates to CASSFQGQNYGYTF. The full variable domain, with the rest looked up from reference TRBV7-2 and TRBJ1-2, is GAGVSQSPSNKVTEKGKDVELRCDPISGHTALYWYRQSLGQGLEFLIYFQGNSAPDKSGLPSDRFSAERTGGSVSTLTIQRTQQEDSAVYLCASSFQGQNYGYTFGSGTRLTVV.

The rearrangement joins TRBV9 to TRBJ2-7; TRBD2 aligns across 11 bases. CDR1 is SGDLS, CDR2 YYNGEE, per germline. The CDR3 has 16 residues. V lost 4 bases to trimming and J lost 7 bases; unmatched junction nucleotides: 13. This chain's CDR3 is CASSPRASGRQGEQYF. The CDR3 DNA reads TGTGCCAGCAGCCCCAGGGCTAGCGGGAGGCAAGGAGAGCAGTACTTC.

Here the CDR3 DNA reads TGTGCCAGCAGCTTAGAACTAGCCAGCACAGATACGCAGTATTTT. Protein: CASSLELASTDTQYF. V usage is TRBV7-3 and J usage is TRBJ2-3; D possibly corresponds to TRBD2 (6 bases). Germline CDR1 is SGHTA and CDR2 is FQGTGA. The germline V and J ends were trimmed by 2 bases and 0 bases, with 9 bases remaining between them. CDR3 size: 15 residues.

This clonotype was observed a few times. The chain carries TRBV20-1 and TRBJ2-1, with 9 bases identical to TRBD2. From germline, CDR1 is DFQATT and CDR2 SNEGSKA (reference sequence). The CDR3 extends over 12 amino acids. J lost 5 bases, V lost 7 bases, and 3 bases had no gene match. CDR3 sequence: CSGLAGNNEQFF. The CDR3 DNA reads as TGCAGTGGCCTAGCGGGAAACAATGAGCAGTTCTTC.

This chain connects TRBV28 to TRBJ2-1, with D perhaps being TRBD1 or TRBD2 (6 bases each). V was shortened by 10 bases and J by 4 bases, with 14 bases between the two germline ends. The CDR3 loop spans 13 amino acids. The V gene's germline CDR1 is MDHEN and CDR2 SYDVKM. DNA of the CDR3: TGTGCCACCCGGAAAGGGGGGTACAATGAGCAGTTCTTC. It codes for CATRKGGYNEQFF.

This clonotype occurred a few times. V is TRBV20-1 and J is TRBJ2-7, with 8 bases fitting TRBD2. Germline V gives CDR1 DFQATT, CDR2 SNEGSKA (reference sequence). J gave up 6 bases and V 5 bases, and 18 bases lay outside the gene matches. The CDR3 is 16 amino acids. Written as DNA, the CDR3 is TGCAGTGCTCGGCCACTAGCGGCTTCCCTTAACCGCGAGCAGTACTTC. This encodes CSARPLAASLNREQYF.

The sample holds many counts of this clonotype. The CDR3 protein is CSARGEGDQPQHF. Here the CDR3 DNA reads TGCAGTGCTAGAGGGGAAGGGGATCAGCCCCAGCATTTT. The rearrangement joins TRBV20-1 to TRBJ1-5; D is perhaps TRBD1 (5 bases). V dropped 1 base and J dropped 5 bases, with 9 bases sitting between them. The CDR3 loop spans 13 amino acids. Germline V CDR1 and CDR2: DFQATT, SNEGSKA (reference sequence).

This clonotype was seen repeatedly, ten times or more. The rearrangement joins TRBV28 to TRBJ2-2; D ambiguous. The CDR3 has 13 residues. Deletions cut 2 bases from V and 4 bases from J, with 5 bases between. Germline loops: CDR1 MDHEN, CDR2 SYDVKM. The CDR3 region has the DNA TGTGCCAGCAGTTTAGGCAGCACCGGGGAGCTGTTTTTT. It specifies CASSLGSTGELFF.

This clonotype was found a few times. This CDR3 reads CASSSVRPWVPAGNNEQFF. The DNA of the CDR3 is TGTGCCAGCAGTTCCGTTAGGCCCTGGGTCCCGGCGGGGAACAATGAGCAGTTCTTC. The rearrangement joins TRBV12-3 or TRBV12-4 to TRBJ2-1; weak D call: TRBD2 (6 bases). The CDR3 loop spans 19 amino acids. V lost 4 bases, J lost 5 bases, and 27 bases lay in between.

This clonotype has just a few counts. The chain combines TRBV4-3 with TRBJ2-3; D is unclear. The V and J ends lost 2 bases and 1 base respectively, with 10 bases between them. Germline loops: CDR1 LGHNA, CDR2 YSLEER. The CDR3 runs to 15 residues. CDR3 region: CASSQSTPRTDTQYF. CDR3 nucleotides: TGCGCCAGCAGCCAATCTACCCCTCGCACAGATACGCAGTATTTT.

There are a few counts of this clonotype. CDR3 residues: CASSGRQAGMNTEAFF. Written as DNA, the CDR3 is TGTGCCAGCAGCGGCAGACAGGCAGGCATGAACACTGAAGCTTTCTTT. The gene calls are TRBV21-1 and TRBJ1-1; the table gives TRBD1 as D, unverified against the DNA. TRBV21-1 is a pseudogene segment. This CDR3 has 16 residues.

This clonotype has ten or more counts. The chain links TRBV27 to TRBJ1-2; no clear D. V was trimmed by 4 bases and J by 3 bases, leaving 12 bases between them. Germline CDR1 is MNHEY and CDR2 is SMNVEV (reference sequence). This CDR3 contains 14 residues. CDR3 DNA sequence: TGTGCCAGCAGTTCCGACGGGTCGCACTATGGCTACACCTTC. It translates to CASSSDGSHYGYTF.

This clonotype was counted only a few times. The chain carries TRBV7-9 and TRBJ1-1; D might be TRBD1 (5 bases). Germline V CDR1 and CDR2: SEHNR, FQNEAQ (reference sequence). This CDR3 has 18 amino acids. V lost 0 bases, J lost 0 bases, and 17 bases lay in between. This CDR3 is CASSLAGTHRGMNTEAFF. CDR3 in DNA: TGTGCCAGCAGCTTAGCCGGGACCCATAGGGGAATGAACACTGAAGCTTTCTTT.

This clonotype appeared many times. The chain carries TRBV5-1 and TRBJ2-5; 7 bases align to TRBD1. This CDR3 has 14 residues. V was clipped by 2 bases and J by 5 bases; unmatched bases: 6. Germline CDR1 and CDR2: SGHRS and YFSETQ. This chain's CDR3 is CASSLLTGDETQYF. The CDR3 region has the DNA TGCGCCAGCAGCTTATTAACAGGGGATGAGACCCAGTACTTC.

This clonotype appeared many times. The chain uses TRBV9 and TRBJ2-1; 9 bases are shared with TRBD2. Germline V gene data show CDR1 as SGDLS and CDR2 as YYNGEE. This CDR3 contains 16 residues. With V trimmed by 2 bases and J by 3 bases, 6 bases remained unmatched. The CDR3 loop reads CASSVGTSGHYNEQFF. The CDR3 DNA sequence: TGTGCCAGCAGCGTTGGAACTAGCGGGCACTACAATGAGCAGTTCTTC.

Many counts were recorded for this clonotype. The chain combines TRBV2 with TRBJ2-7; 7 bases align to TRBD1. CDR3 length equals 14 residues. The V and J ends lost 4 bases and 5 bases, in that order; junction bases with no gene match: 8. Germline V gene sequence: CDR1 SNHLY, CDR2 FYNNEI. The CDR3 spells CASSGTGTPHEQYF. In DNA form, the CDR3 reads TGTGCCAGCAGTGGGACAGGTACCCCCCACGAGCAGTACTTC.

This chain links TRBV12-5 with TRBJ2-5; TRBD2 agrees at 10 bases. Germline assignment: CDR1 LGHNT and CDR2 FRNRAP. The CDR3 extends over 16 amino acids. With 5 bases clipped from V and 3 bases from J, the junction kept 9 bases outside the gene matches. The CDR3 protein is CASGDGTSAFEETQYF. In DNA form, the CDR3 reads TGTGCTAGTGGTGACGGGACTAGCGCCTTCGAAGAGACCCAGTACTTC.

This rearrangement joins TRBV11-2 to TRBJ2-3; D may be TRBD1 or TRBD2 (5 bases each). Trimming took off 2 bases at V and 6 bases at J, with 18 bases between the two ends. This CDR3 spans 16 amino acids. Germline assignment: CDR1 SGHAT and CDR2 FQNNGV. CDR3: CASSLNQGPPGDTQYF. CDR3 DNA: TGTGCCAGCAGCTTAAATCAGGGACCCCCGGGGGATACGCAGTATTTT.

This clonotype came up many times. This chain links TRBV20-1 with TRBJ2-5, with 10 bases identical to TRBD1. The CDR3 extends over 15 amino acids. V dropped 7 bases and J dropped 5; count of bases not matched to a gene: 13. From germline, CDR1 is DFQATT and CDR2 SNEGSKA (reference sequence). CDR3 loop: CSVGLRQGAGETQYF. CDR3 in DNA: TGCAGTGTTGGGCTAAGACAGGGGGCAGGGGAGACCCAGTACTTC.

This clonotype was picked up many times. The V call is TRBV3-1, the J call TRBJ2-1; D is possibly TRBD2 (5 bases). CDR1 LGHDT and CDR2 YNNKEL come from the germline V gene (reference sequence). The CDR3 spans 16 residues. Deletions cut 2 bases from V and 0 bases from J, with 11 bases between. CDR3 amino acids: CASSQTGVSSYNEQFF. CDR3 in DNA: TGTGCCAGCAGCCAAACCGGGGTTAGCTCCTACAATGAGCAGTTCTTC.

This rearrangement joins TRBV4-3 to TRBJ2-3; D ambiguous. Germline lookup yields CDR1 LGHNA and CDR2 YSLEER. This CDR3 spans 12 amino acids. The germline V and J ends were trimmed by 6 bases and 6 bases, with 10 bases remaining between them. CDR3 in amino acids: CASRIPRDTQYF. The DNA of the CDR3 is TGCGCCAGCAGGATCCCTAGGGATACGCAGTATTTT.

This clonotype was detected only a few times. The chain joins TRBV19 to TRBJ1-2; TRBD1 matches 7 bases. Germline CDR1 reads LNHDA; CDR2 reads SQIVND (reference sequence). The CDR3 spans 13 residues. Germline trimming cut 7 bases from V and 4 bases from J; bases unmatched to any gene: 6. In nucleotides, the CDR3 is TGTGCCAGTAAGAGACAGGGCGGCTATGGCTACACCTTC. Protein product: CASKRQGGYGYTF.

This clonotype was seen ten or more times. The CDR3: CASSLSASTDTQYF. CDR3 nucleotides: TGTGCCAGCAGCTTATCAGCGAGCACAGATACGCAGTATTTT. V gene TRBV7-6 combines with J gene TRBJ2-3; D unclear. The CDR3 loop spans 14 amino acids. Germline V lookup: CDR1 SGHVS, CDR2 FNYEAQ. Trimming cost V 2 bases and J 0 bases, with 6 bases left between them. The full variable domain, completed using reference TRBV7-6 and TRBJ2-3, is GAGVSQSPRYKVTKRGQDVALRCDPISGHVSLYWYRQALGQGPEFLTYFNYEAQQDKSGLPNDRFSAERPEGSISTLTIQRTEQRDSAMYRCASSLSASTDTQYFGPGTRLTVL.

This clonotype occurred many times. This chain uses TRBV2 with TRBJ2-1, with TRBD2 matching 11 bases. Germline V gives CDR1 SNHLY, CDR2 FYNNEI. This CDR3 region has 16 residues. J was trimmed by 7 bases and V by 6 bases; bases with no gene match: 11. This CDR3 reads CASRARVSGRENEQFF. Written as DNA, the CDR3 is TGTGCCAGCAGGGCTAGAGTTAGCGGGAGGGAGAATGAGCAGTTCTTC.